This T cell receptor beta chain was observed in a study of blood T cell repertoires in COVID-19. In the study overall: Donors in the United States, Italy and Spain gave samples during acute or convalescent COVID-19. PBMCs, B-cell-depleted T cells, or T cells were the source of the cDNA or gDNA that made up the material.

The length of the CDR3 is 16 residues. The J segment lost 8 bases and the V segment lost 1 base, leaving 10 bases of the junction unmatched. Per germline, CDR1 SGHTA and CDR2 FQGNSA. In the authors' methods: Reference gene primer amplification gave estimated nucleated cell counts. Produced via immunoSEQ multiplex PCR; TCRdb's table is partial and in-frame only. V and J calls and clone size are those listed in that table; D and trimming were worked out from the DNA. The top ten hold approximately 9.8% of the sample, which has around 180,000 clones, 70% to 85% seen once. The source is a woman older than 75 with acute or convalescent COVID-19. The V and J genes are TRBV7-2 and TRBJ1-4; 7 nucleotides match TRBD1. The sequencing sample was made of peripheral blood. The CDR3 reads CASSLGAGTAAEKLFF. The CDR3 coding sequence is TGTGCCAGCAGCTTAGGGGCCGGGACAGCTGCCGAAAAACTGTTTTTT.